What follows are 15 T cell receptor beta chains derived from one specimen sequenced in a study of tumor-infiltrating lymphocytes in primary liver carcinoma. Without any cell sorting, about 19-30 mg of bulk tissue yielded co-extracted RNA and DNA. From approximately 0.5 ug of total RNA, TCR beta-specific cDNA was reverse-transcribed using a constant-region primer. TCR beta libraries came from three nested multiplex PCR rounds using slightly modified ARM-PCR. For approximately 10 cycles apiece, the opening two PCR rounds ran with TRBV1-TRBV30 forward primers and a C-beta reverse primer. TCRdb reprocessed the multiplex PCR reads via MiXCR and lists one record per CDR3 protein. The sample yields approximately 110,000 distinct CDR3 sequences, around 84% seen once. The sample comprised liver tumor tissue from sampling region 3. Subset given: tumor region T3, left-lateral pole. These receptors were taken from a man in his forties with primary liver carcinoma and hepatitis B virus infection.

The CDR3 region is CASRDNSRSSKQFF. The CDR3 bases are TGTGCCAGCAGAGATAATAGTCGTAGTAGTAAGCAGTTCTTC. V and J are TRBV5-4 and TRBJ2-1; D gene uncertain. This CDR3 has 14 amino acids. CDR1 is SGHNT, CDR2 YYREEE, per germline (reference sequence). The ends were cut back, 5 bases at V and 11 bases at J, with 20 bases in the middle.

The chain couples TRBV12-3 or TRBV12-4 to TRBJ2-5; D not certain. The CDR3 is made up of 12 amino acids. V was cut by 5 bases and J by 7 bases, with 11 bases left in between. CDR3 DNA sequence: TGTGCCAGCAGTCCCGAGGTCCTGACCCAGTACTTC. Protein: CASSPEVLTQYF.

To note about this clonotype: Here the CDR3 omits its conserved ending phenylalanine or tryptophan, so a read error is the likely source. J is TRBJ2-7 and V is TRBV28; TRBD2 matches 7 bases. The junction had 6 bases not matched to a gene; V was cut back by 2 bases and J by 5 bases. The CDR3 covers 14 residues. Germline V gene sequence: CDR1 MDHEN, CDR2 SYDVKM. CDR3 sequence reads: CASSLAAGLDEQYS. In nucleotides, the CDR3 is TGTGCCAGCAGTTTAGCAGCGGGACTTGACGAGCAGTACTCC.

A note on this clonotype: An end of the junction does not agree with germline; a read error may underlie this. This chain uses TRBV6-5 with TRBJ1-1; 7 bases map to TRBD1. Germline assignment: CDR1 MNHEY and CDR2 SVGAGI. The CDR3 consists of 16 residues. The CDR3 bases are TGTGCCAACAGTTGGGGGACAGAGGGGATGAACAATGAAGCTTTCTTT. Residues: CANSWGTEGMNNEAFF.

With regard to this clonotype: The CDR3 does not close with the conserved phenylalanine or tryptophan, likely indicating a read error. The genes are TRBV6-5 and TRBJ2-3; D might be TRBD1 or TRBD2, each matching 5 bases. Looked up from germline, CDR1 is MNHEY and CDR2 is SVGAGI. The CDR3 runs 15 residues. The CDR3 here is CAGSYSRGIADTQYS. CDR3 nucleotide sequence: TGTGCCGGCAGTTACTCGAGGGGTATAGCAGATACGCAGTATTCT.

Points on this clonotype: At one of its ends the junction is not consistent with the germline gene, which may arise from a read error. The genes are TRBV4-2 and TRBJ2-1, with D tentatively TRBD2 (6 bases). The CDR3 length is 18 residues. Germline V gene sequence: CDR1 LGHNA, CDR2 YNFKEQ. The CDR3 is CASSQATSGLSFYNEQFF. CDR3 sequence (DNA): TGTGCCAGCAGCCAAGCGACAAGCGGGCTCAGCTTCTACAATGAGCAGTTTTTC.

This clonotype turned up a few times. A much larger clone sits a single nucleotide away, making a read error possible. The CDR3 reads CASSLVDSNKKLFF. CDR3 coding DNA: TGTGCCAGCAGTTTAGTTGACAGTAATAAAAAACTGTTTTTT. The chain couples TRBV28 to TRBJ1-4, with D perhaps matching TRBD1 (5 bases). Germline CDR1 and CDR2: MDHEN and SYDVKM. This CDR3 has 14 residues.

As concerns this clonotype: The DNA is left out, because the CDR3 cannot be placed on it with certainty; the CDR3 is given as TCRdb lists it. The rearrangement uses TRBV29-1 and TRBJ2-7; the DNA was not used to check the table's D call, TRBD1. The CDR3 is made up of 16 amino acids, end residues included. CDR1 is SQVTM, CDR2 ANQGSEA, per germline. This CDR3 reads CSAMTFGTGTPYEQYF.

This clonotype occurred many times. In DNA, the CDR3 is TGTGCCATCAGTGACCGGGACGGGAGCACAGATACGCAGTATTTT. Amino acids: CAISDRDGSTDTQYF. The chain employs TRBV10-3 and TRBJ2-3; D is perhaps TRBD1 or TRBD2 (5 bases each). Germline V gene sequence: CDR1 ENHRY, CDR2 SYGVKD. The CDR3 covers 15 residues. Trimming cost V 3 bases and J 0 bases, with 10 bases left between them.

This clonotype was recorded many times. The rearrangement links TRBV21-1 to TRBJ2-7; the table assigns TRBD2, which was not confirmed against the DNA. TRBV21-1 represents a pseudogene. This CDR3 comprises 15 residues. For the CDR3, the DNA is TGTGCCAGCAGCAACAGGACTAGCGGAAAATACGAGCAGTACTTC. Encoded protein: CASSNRTSGKYEQYF.

Comments on this clonotype: A junction boundary mismatches the germline segment, possibly from a read error. The rearrangement joins TRBV12-3 or TRBV12-4 to TRBJ2-7; D is undetermined. The CDR3 length is 12 residues. CDR3 region: CTSSPPGNEQYF. CDR3 DNA sequence: TGTACCAGCAGCCCCCCGGGCAACGAGCAGTACTTC.

The chain uses TRBV4-2 and TRBJ2-1; TRBD2 matches 9 bases. The J segment lost 1 base and the V segment lost 1 base, leaving 8 bases of the junction unmatched. The germline V gene has CDR1 LGHNA and CDR2 YNFKEQ. The CDR3 sequence is 18 residues long. The CDR3 spells CASSQATSGLRSYNEQFF. In DNA, the CDR3 is TGTGCCAGCAGCCAAGCGACTAGCGGACTCAGATCCTACAATGAGCAGTTCTTC.

Comment on this clonotype: An end of the junction does not agree with germline; a read error may underlie this. The chain is built from TRBV10-3 and TRBJ2-1, with no clear D. The CDR3 sequence is 14 residues long. Germline CDR1 and CDR2: ENHRY and SYGVKD. CDR3 region: CANQSASRWNERFF. The CDR3 DNA sequence: TGTGCCAACCAGAGCGCCTCAAGATGGAATGAGCGGTTCTTC.

The chain is built from TRBV4-2 and TRBJ2-1; 10 bases align to TRBD2. The trim removed 2 bases at V and 11 bases at J, leaving 9 bases unmatched. Germline CDR1 reads LGHNA; CDR2 reads YNFKEQ. This CDR3 is built from 15 residues. For the CDR3, the DNA is TGTGCCAGCAGCCAATATAGCGGGGGGATCGATAAGCAGTTCTTC. This sequence encodes CASSQYSGGIDKQFF.

In regard to this clonotype: A junction boundary mismatches the germline segment, possibly from a read error. This chain links TRBV5-1 with TRBJ2-3, with D hard to call. The V gene's germline CDR1 is SGHRS and CDR2 YFSETQ. This CDR3 contains 13 residues. The DNA for the CDR3 is TGCGCCAGCAGCGCGGAGTTCACAGCTACGCAGTATTTT. Amino acid sequence: CASSAEFTATQYF.